This T cell receptor beta chain emerged from a study of blood T cell repertoires in COVID-19. Repertoires were generated with immunoSEQ multiplex PCR, while TCRdb's copy carries only in-frame clones and drops some. The repertoire includes approximately 150,000 clones, over 90% of them detected once, and 2% sits in the top ten. A Seattle source enrolled patients during active infection and followed them longitudinally. The TCR comes from a woman aged 55-69 years with COVID-19, enrolled during active disease. The sample comprised peripheral blood.

The CDR3 nucleotides are TGTGCCAGCAGCGCGGTTGACTATGGCTACACCTTC. It codes for CASSAVDYGYTF. This chain uses TRBV9 with TRBJ1-2, with no clear D. Germline V gives CDR1 SGDLS, CDR2 YYNGEE. The V and J ends lost 3 bases and 3 bases respectively, with 6 bases between them. This CDR3 is built from 12 residues.